What follows are 15 T cell receptor beta chains derived from one specimen sequenced in a study of long-term antiretroviral therapy in people with HIV. With survey level as its setting, the immunoSEQ assay was v3.0. The protocol was immunoSEQ multiplex PCR, while the TCRdb copy is restricted to in-frame clones and leaves out a portion. The table has about 28,000 clones, just under 80% seen once; the top ten hold around a tenth. Source: unsorted PBMCs, taken 1.5 years before starting antiretroviral therapy. These receptors all come from a man aged 18 to 29 with HIV.

The rearrangement joins TRBV7-9 to TRBJ2-7, with TRBD2 as a possible D gene (6 bases). Trimming removed 7 bases from V and 6 bases from J, with 13 bases in between. Per the germline V gene, CDR1 is SEHNR and CDR2 is FQNEAQ (reference sequence). The CDR3 is 12 residues long. The CDR3 sequence: CASTQWEAEQYF. The CDR3, as DNA: TGTGCCAGCACCCAGTGGGAGGCCGAGCAGTACTTC.

The chain combines TRBV7-9 with TRBJ1-6, with a weak D call TRBD1 (5 bases). The CDR3 totals 14 residues. Germline CDR1 reads SEHNR; CDR2 reads FQNEAQ (reference sequence). The ends were cut back, 0 bases at V and 7 bases at J, with 7 bases in the middle. CDR3 DNA: TGTGCCAGCAGCTTAGCGGGGCCCAATTCACCCCTCCACTTT. Its translation: CASSLAGPNSPLHF. Full variable domain (outside the CDR3, taken from reference TRBV7-9 and TRBJ1-6): DTGVSQNPRHKITKRGQNVTFRCDPISEHNRLYWYRQTLGQGPEFLTYFQNEAQLEKSRLLSDRFSAERPKGSFSTLEIQRTEQGDSAMYLCASSLAGPNSPLHFGNGTRLTVT.

This sequence joins TRBV5-1 and TRBJ2-7; TRBD1 matches at 11 bases. The CDR3 is 16 residues long. V shed 2 bases, J shed 4 bases, and the junction held 8 bases outside the gene matches. Germline values: CDR1 SGHRS, CDR2 YFSETQ. The CDR3 DNA reads as TGCGCCAGCAGCTTCGACGGGACAGGGGGAGTTTACGAGCAGTACTTC. Protein product: CASSFDGTGGVYEQYF.

This clone was seen more than once but under ten times. J is TRBJ2-7 and V is TRBV19; 8 bases fit TRBD1. The CDR3 runs 14 residues. V was pared by 3 bases and J by 4 bases, with 5 bases of the junction left unmatched. Per germline, CDR1 LNHDA and CDR2 SQIVND (reference sequence). The CDR3 region has the DNA TGTGCCAGTAGTATCACTACAGGGGGTTACGAGCAGTACTTC. Protein sequence: CASSITTGGYEQYF.

The rearrangement links TRBV2 to TRBJ2-5; D gene uncertain. The CDR3 covers 13 residues. V was pared by 3 bases and J by 1 base, with 6 bases between. Germline V gene lookup returns CDR1 SNHLY and CDR2 FYNNEI. CDR3 in amino acids: CASSDSSQETQYF. DNA of the CDR3: TGTGCCAGCAGTGATTCCAGCCAAGAGACCCAGTACTTC.

The chain links TRBV25-1 to TRBJ1-2, with TRBD1 matching over 9 bases. In germline, CDR1 is MGHDK, CDR2 SYGVNS. This CDR3 region has 13 residues. V dropped 4 bases and J dropped 5; count of bases not matched to a gene: 2. In nucleotides, the CDR3 is TGTGCCAGCAGTGTCGGGACAGGGTATGGCTACACCTTC. This codes for CASSVGTGYGYTF.

By share of the sample, this clone is medium-sized. This chain uses TRBV4-3 with TRBJ2-1, with 7 bases aligning to TRBD2. Germline V gene lookup returns CDR1 LGHNA and CDR2 YSLEER. CDR3 length: 16 amino acids. V shed 3 bases, J shed 9 bases, and the junction held 14 bases outside the gene matches. The CDR3 bases are TGCGCCAGCAGCCAGGACGGGAGCGGGAAATTAGGTGAGCAGTTCTTC. It encodes CASSQDGSGKLGEQFF.

The chain couples TRBV28 to TRBJ1-5, with 8 bases lining up with TRBD1. The CDR3 contains 15 residues. CDR1 and CDR2 from the germline V gene are MDHEN and SYDVKM. The junction had 4 bases not matched to a gene; V was cut back by 2 bases and J by 4 bases. CDR3 amino acids: CASSLVQGGNQPQHF. CDR3 bases: TGTGCCAGCAGTTTAGTACAGGGGGGGAATCAGCCCCAGCATTTT.

The chain links TRBV7-2 to TRBJ2-2; D not resolved. Germline CDR1 and CDR2: SGHTA and FQGNSA. Trimming cost V 0 bases and J 2 bases, with 10 bases left between them. This CDR3 spans 16 amino acids. CDR3: CASSLAGGSNTGELFF. In DNA, the CDR3 is TGTGCCAGCAGCTTAGCTGGCGGATCAAACACCGGGGAGCTGTTTTTT.

The chain links TRBV13 to TRBJ2-7; TRBD1 or TRBD2 may be the D gene (6 bases each). V was trimmed by 6 bases and J by 0 bases, leaving 18 bases between them. From germline, CDR1 is PRHDT and CDR2 FYEKMQ (reference sequence). This CDR3 has 16 amino acids. As DNA, the CDR3 is TGTGCCAGCAGGGGGACGGGGGCGGCGTCCTCCTACGAGCAGTACTTC. As protein: CASRGTGAASSYEQYF. Based on the CDR3 plus reference TRBV13 and TRBJ2-7, the full variable domain is AAGVIQSPRHLIKEKRETATLKCYPIPRHDTVYWYQQGPGQDPQFLISFYEKMQSDKGSIPDRFSAQQFSDYHSELNMSSLELGDSALYFCASRGTGAASSYEQYFGPGTRLTVT.

The count of this clone is one. The chain links TRBV13 to TRBJ1-2; no firm D call. The CDR3 loop spans 15 amino acids. Trimming left V 0 bases short and J 2 bases short, with 10 bases between. The germline gives CDR1 PRHDT, CDR2 FYEKMQ (reference sequence). The CDR3 protein is CASSLGGDSNYGYTF. CDR3 DNA sequence: TGTGCCAGCAGCTTAGGGGGCGACTCGAACTATGGCTACACCTTC.

The count of this clone is one. The J gene is TRBJ2-3, the V gene TRBV7-2, with unresolved D. The CDR3 has 15 residues. CDR1 and CDR2 (germline): SGHTA, FQGNSA. V was trimmed by 3 bases and J by 0 bases, leaving 10 bases between them. Here the CDR3 DNA reads TGTGCCAGCAGCTTTAACGCCCGTAGCACAGATACGCAGTATTTT. Protein product: CASSFNARSTDTQYF.

This rearrangement joins TRBV10-1 to TRBJ2-1; D gene ambiguous. The germline CDR1 and CDR2 sequences are WNHNN and SYGVQD (reference sequence). V was cut by 0 bases and J by 6 bases, with 9 bases left in between. The CDR3 is 14 residues long. CDR3 amino acids: CASSESNHFNEQFF. The CDR3 bases are TGCGCCAGCAGTGAGTCGAATCACTTCAATGAGCAGTTCTTC.

This clone was seen only a few times. This CDR3 reads CASSLAGAVWDNEQYF. The CDR3 nucleotides read TGTGCCAGCAGCTTAGCGGGTGCGGTGTGGGACAACGAGCAGTACTTC. V usage is TRBV7-2 and J usage is TRBJ2-7; D possibly corresponds to TRBD1 (6 bases). CDR1 and CDR2 (germline): SGHTA, FQGNSA. V was trimmed by 0 bases and J by 5 bases, leaving 17 bases between them. This CDR3 has 16 residues.

This chain uses TRBV10-3 with TRBJ1-1; possibly TRBD1 for D (6 bases). Germline V gives CDR1 ENHRY, CDR2 SYGVKD. The V gene lost 0 bases and the J gene lost 6 bases, with 8 bases spanning the gap. The CDR3 consists of 13 residues. In DNA, the CDR3 is TGTGCCATCAGTGAGTCGGGGGGCCCTGAAGCTTTCTTT. Amino acids: CAISESGGPEAFF.